The rows below give T cell receptor beta chains drawn from one sample of a study of regulatory T cells in long-lasting Graves disease. TCRdb processed the multiplex PCR reads anew with MiXCR; each CDR3 protein has one entry. The table includes a few hundred thousand distinct CDR3 sequences, 16% detected once. Separately, the same data were catalogued under a study of T cells in Graves' hyperthyroidism and ophthalmopathy.

This specimen was peripheral blood mononuclear cells (PBMCs), taken at new diagnosis, from a patient treated with antithyroid drugs. These TCRs come from a man aged 40-50 years with Graves disease. The CDR3 runs from the conserved cysteine through the conserved F or W. The D gene is left open where the match is weak. The listing skips clone size in some rows; elsewhere it reads once, few, many or a size class.

d_call	clone_size	v_call	j_call	cdr3_nt	cdr3_aa
TRBD2	few	TRBV2	TRBJ2-2	TGTGCCAGCAGTCGCAACGGGGGGGCCACCGGGGAGCTGTTTTTT	CASSRNGGATGELFF
.	many	TRBV28	TRBJ2-5	TGTGCCAGCAGCCCTCCTAGGGTGTACACTGCGGAGACCCAGTACTTC	CASSPPRVYTAETQYF
TRBD2	.	TRBV6-2/TRBV6-3	TRBJ2-1	TGTGCCAGCAGTTACGGCGGGGGGGTATACAATGAGCAGTTCTTC	CASSYGGGVYNEQFF
.	once	TRBV12-3/TRBV12-4	TRBJ1-6	TGTGCCAGCAGCCATGGGCGGAATAATTCACCCCTCCACTTT	CASSHGRNNSPLHF
.	.	TRBV4-1	TRBJ2-1	TGCGCCAGCAGCCAATGGCGGGGCAGGGCGTCCTACAATGAGCAGTTCTTC	CASSQWRGRASYNEQFF
TRBD1	many	TRBV12-3/TRBV12-4	TRBJ1-1	TGTGCCAGCAGTCGGACAGGGTCTGAAGCTTTCTTT	CASSRTGSEAFF
.	many	TRBV10-3	TRBJ1-1	TGTGCCATCAGCGACACCAACATGAACACTGAAGCTTTCTTT	CAISDTNMNTEAFF
.	many	TRBV20-1	TRBJ1-4	TGCAGTGCTAGAGCGCAGGTCCAAAATGAAAAACTGTTTTTT	CSARAQVQNEKLFF
.	many	TRBV30	TRBJ2-3	TGTGCCTGGAGTGGGGGGAGCAGCACAGATACGCAGTATTTT	CAWSGGSSTDTQYF
.	.	TRBV29-1	TRBJ1-5	TGCAGCGTTGGGGGGGCGAGGGGTAGCAATCAGCCCCAGCATTTT	CSVGGARGSNQPQHF
TRBD2	.	TRBV12-3/TRBV12-4	TRBJ2-5	TGTGCCAGCAGCCAACTCGGGGGGGGCCGTTGGGAGACCCAGTACTTC	CASSQLGGGRWETQYF
TRBD1	many	TRBV18	TRBJ2-1	TGTGCCAGCTCACCCGGGACAGGGGAATACAATGAGCAGTTCTTC	CASSPGTGEYNEQFF
TRBD1	.	TRBV9	TRBJ2-3	TGTGCCAGCAGCGCACCCTTGGGACAGGTAGGGGGAGATACGCAGTATTTT	CASSAPLGQVGGDTQYF
.	many	TRBV5-6	TRBJ2-3	TGTGCCAGCAGCTTGTTCGGCTTTTCGGGCGTAGGCACAGATACGCAGTATTTT	CASSLFGFSGVGTDTQYF
TRBD1	many	TRBV6-2/TRBV6-3	TRBJ2-1	TGTGCCAGCAGTTACTCGAGGACAGGAGGATTAATGAGGCAGTTCTTC	CASSYSRTGGLMRQFF
.	.	TRBV9	TRBJ2-1	TGTGCCAGCAGCGGAGGGGCCCGCTCCTACAATGAGCAGTTCTTC	CASSGGARSYNEQFF
.	.	TRBV7-8	TRBJ1-5	TGTGCCAGCAGCTTGGTGACAGGTGGTCAGCCCCAGCATTTT	CASSLVTGGQPQHF
.	few	TRBV5-1	TRBJ2-7	TGCGCCAGCAGCTTGGCGGGGGTTCCCTCCTACGAGCAGTACTTC	CASSLAGVPSYEQYF
TRBD1	many	TRBV20-1	TRBJ2-7	TGCAGTGCCCTCCACGGACAGGGCTACGAGCAGTACTTC	CSALHGQGYEQYF
.	.	TRBV6-1	TRBJ2-1	TGTGCCAGCAGACCAACCGGGACGCTTGAGCAGTTCTTC	CASRPTGTLEQFF
.	few	TRBV28	TRBJ1-5	TGTGCCAGCAGGGCGCCAGGGTCTAGCAATCAGCCCCAGCATTTT	CASRAPGSSNQPQHF
.	many	TRBV10-2	TRBJ1-2	TGCGCCAGCAGCCCACAGGCCAACTATGGCTACACCTTC	CASSPQANYGYTF
.	many	TRBV9	TRBJ2-5	TGTGCCAGCAGCAGCCTGGCGACAGGAGAGACCCAGTACTTC	CASSSLATGETQYF
TRBD1	.	TRBV20-1	TRBJ2-5	TGCAGTGCTAGAGATTCGGGACAGGTTTTAGAGACCCAGTACTTC	CSARDSGQVLETQYF
TRBD2	once	TRBV12-3/TRBV12-4	TRBJ2-7	TGTGCCAGCAGCCCGACTAGCGGGGGGAAATACGAGCAGTACTTC	CASSPTSGGKYEQYF
TRBD1	.	TRBV20-1	TRBJ2-5	TGCAGTGCTACTTGGACAGGGGACCAGGAGACCCAGTACTTC	CSATWTGDQETQYF
.	.	TRBV6-1	TRBJ2-7	TGTGCCAGCAGTACCCCAAAGGGGGGGCCCTACGAGCAGTACTTC	CASSTPKGGPYEQYF
.	once	TRBV12-3/TRBV12-4	TRBJ1-1	TGTGCCAGCAGTTTTGGGTACAGAAACACTGAAGCTTTCTTT	CASSFGYRNTEAFF